The next 10 T cell receptor beta chains were all read from a single sample in a study of T cell responses to AZD1222 COVID-19 vaccine. Sequencing used immunoSEQ multiplex PCR; TCRdb keeps in-frame clones, though not all of them. The table lists roughly 120,000 clones, around 87% of them singletons, with roughly 4.4% in the top ten. The material sequenced was peripheral blood, taken 28 days after the second AZD1222 dose. The receptors stem from an adult who received the AZD1222 COVID-19 vaccine.

J is TRBJ1-5 and V is TRBV5-4; D remains unclear. This CDR3 is built from 11 residues. V was clipped by 10 bases and J by 2 bases, with 7 bases between them. CDR1 SGHNT and CDR2 YYREEE come from the germline V gene (reference sequence). The CDR3 DNA is TGTGCCGTACGGGGCAATCAGCCCCAGCATTTT. Translated, it gives CAVRGNQPQHF.

The genes are TRBV5-1 and TRBJ1-6, with D possibly matching TRBD1 (6 bases). Trimming cost V 0 bases and J 7 bases, with 8 bases left between them. The CDR3 has 14 residues. Germline CDR1 reads SGHRS; CDR2 reads YFSETQ. The CDR3 DNA is TGCGCCAGCAGCTTGGAGGACAGAAATTCACCCCTCCACTTT. Its translation: CASSLEDRNSPLHF.

V gene TRBV18 combines with J gene TRBJ1-6; maybe TRBD1 (5 bases). This CDR3 has 14 residues. Germline V gene lookup returns CDR1 KGHSH and CDR2 LQKENI. V lost 3 bases to trimming and J lost 8 bases, with 11 bases between them. The CDR3 DNA sequence: TGTGCCAGCTCACCGGAAGCAGGGCATTCACCCCTCCACTTT. Protein product: CASSPEAGHSPLHF.

This chain joins TRBV7-2 and TRBJ2-5; 7 bases match TRBD2. This CDR3 is built from 15 residues. Trimming cost V 1 base and J 2 bases; bases outside gene matches: 4. Per germline, CDR1 SGHTA and CDR2 FQGNSA. The CDR3 spells CASSLGGSPQETQYF. CDR3 coding DNA: TGTGCCAGCAGCTTAGGCGGGAGCCCTCAAGAGACCCAGTACTTC.

This clone was seen just once. The genes are TRBV12-3 or TRBV12-4 and TRBJ2-5; D gene uncertain. The CDR3 runs to 11 residues. Deletions cut 6 bases from V and 3 bases from J, with 5 bases between. The CDR3 here is CASSQKETQYF. CDR3 nucleotide sequence: TGTGCCAGCAGCCAGAAAGAGACCCAGTACTTC.

This chain joins TRBV2 and TRBJ1-5; no clear D gene. V dropped 6 bases and J dropped 0 bases, with 12 bases sitting between them. Germline V lookup: CDR1 SNHLY, CDR2 FYNNEI. This CDR3 is 15 amino acids long. The CDR3 reads CASSIFEGSNQPQHF. DNA of the CDR3: TGTGCCAGCAGCATATTCGAGGGTAGCAATCAGCCCCAGCATTTT.

The chain couples TRBV21-1 to TRBJ2-5. TRBV21-1 is a recognized pseudogene. The CDR3 spans 15 residues. The CDR3 spells CASSKGTLLGETQYF. In DNA form, the CDR3 reads TGTGCCAGCAGCAAAGGGACCCTTTTGGGAGAGACCCAGTACTTC.

This sequence joins TRBV7-2 and TRBJ1-6, with D uncertain. V gave up 2 bases and J gave up 8 bases, with 25 bases separating them. CDR3 length: 19 amino acids. CDR1 and CDR2 (germline): SGHTA, FQGNSA. This chain's CDR3 is CASSLLMGGSPDMHSPLHF. The CDR3 DNA is TGTGCCAGCAGCTTATTAATGGGTGGGTCGCCGGATATGCATTCACCCCTCCACTTT.

The genes are TRBV4-1 and TRBJ1-6; perhaps TRBD1 as D (6 bases). Trimming removed 2 bases from V and 10 bases from J, with 18 bases in between. This CDR3 has 16 residues. Germline V lookup: CDR1 MGHRA, CDR2 YSYEKL. CDR3 bases: TGCGCCAGCAGCCAAATTTACAGGGTCGGGCAGTCACCCCTCCACTTT. Translation: CASSQIYRVGQSPLHF.

This clone was picked up many times. V usage is TRBV5-5 and J usage is TRBJ1-1, with 7 positions matching TRBD1. With 1 base clipped from V and 4 bases from J, the junction kept 4 bases outside the gene matches. Germline CDR1 reads SGHKS; CDR2 reads YYEKEE (reference sequence). The CDR3 extends over 14 amino acids. The CDR3 loop is CASSLSYRGTEAFF. CDR3 in DNA: TGTGCCAGCAGCTTGAGCTACAGGGGCACTGAAGCTTTCTTT.